The present entry profiles one TCR beta chain with its context. The data derive from a study of blood T cell repertoires in COVID-19. The overall study: Some COVID-19 samples were acute and others convalescent; all came from the United States, Italy and Spain. T cells, B-cell-depleted T cells, or PBMCs supplied cDNA or gDNA.

The CDR3 loop spans 15 amino acids. Per the germline V gene, CDR1 is MNHEY and CDR2 is SMNVEV (reference sequence). With V trimmed by 2 bases and J by 6 bases, 9 bases remained unmatched. Study processing details: Counts of nucleated cells, estimated from reference gene primer amplification, were obtained. Some clones are missing from TCRdb's copy, which holds only in-frame ones; the method was immunoSEQ multiplex PCR. The D gene and trimming were derived from the DNA, and the V and J assignments and clone size from that table. The sample yields 200,000 or so clones, around four fifths seen once. V is TRBV27 and J is TRBJ2-7; 8 bases are a match to TRBD1. Input material: peripheral blood. This TCR came from a woman aged 25 to 39 with acute or convalescent COVID-19. The CDR3 protein is CASSLTGGPVGEQYF. CDR3 DNA: TGTGCCAGCAGTTTAACAGGGGGACCGGTTGGCGAGCAGTACTTC.